This T cell receptor (beta chain) was identified in a study of monozygotic twins with inflammatory bowel disease. Study-wide findings and caveats: Fewer clonotypes were shared with others by IBD patients than by healthy twins, especially with disease activity.

Points on this clonotype: What it binds is unknown.

The CDR3 extends over 14 amino acids. Germline CDR1 SGHRS, CDR2 YFSETQ. TCRdb reprocessed the 5' RACE reads, with one entry per CDR3 protein and no DNA. In total, the table holds some 440,000 distinct CDR3 sequences. Sequenced sample: blood. The V call is TRBV5-1, the J call TRBJ1-2; TCRdb's D call of TRBD1 is untestable without DNA. The sequence came from a human donor with ulcerative colitis or Crohn's disease, or a healthy co-twin of an affected twin (not recorded which). The CDR3 loop is CASSLLGVGYGYTF. Drawing the rest from reference TRBV5-1 and TRBJ1-2, the complete variable domain is KAGVTQTPRYLIKTRGQQVTLSCSPISGHRSVSWYQQTPGQGLQFLFEYFSETQRNKGNFPGRFSGRQFSNSRSEMNVSTLELGDSALYLCASSLLGVGYGYTFGSGTRLTVV.